A selection of T cell receptor beta chains follows, all from one sample in a study of T cells after yellow fever vaccination. TCRdb used MiXCR to reprocess the 5' RACE reads, holding one entry per CDR3 protein. The sample records a few hundred thousand distinct CDR3 sequences, under 5% being singletons. The sample was PBMCs, taken 5 days after the yellow fever booster vaccination. The receptors originated from a man between 18 and 29 years old who received the YFV17D yellow fever vaccine. Both conserved end residues are part of each CDR3. The order of the fields is D gene, V gene, J gene, clone size, CDR3 length, CDR3 protein, CDR3 DNA. D genes are given only for firm matches. Size is omitted from some rows. Given values are once, few, many or a class for expanded clones.

.	TRBV5-1	TRBJ1-6	many	15	CASSPQGLGQSPLHF	TGCGCCAGCAGCCCACAGGGCCTGGGACAATCACCCCTCCACTTT
TRBD2	TRBV18	TRBJ2-1	few	16	CASSPELADLDNEQFF	TGTGCCAGCTCACCAGAACTAGCGGACCTTGACAATGAGCAGTTCTTC
.	TRBV20-1	TRBJ2-3	few	13	CSACPLHPDTQYF	TGCAGTGCTTGCCCGCTACACCCAGATACGCAGTATTTT
.	TRBV11-2	TRBJ1-2	few	14	CASSFPSGNYGYTF	TGTGCCAGCAGCTTCCCTTCGGGAAACTATGGCTACACCTTC
.	TRBV5-1	TRBJ1-1	many	15	CASSLEPGASAEAFF	TGCGCCAGCAGCTTGGAGCCGGGGGCAAGTGCTGAAGCTTTCTTT
.	TRBV7-2	TRBJ1-5	.	13	CASSFEGQQPQHF	TGTGCCAGCAGCTTCGAGGGCCAACAGCCCCAGCATTTT
TRBD2	TRBV7-3	TRBJ2-3	many	16	CASSQGLAGVTDTQYF	TGTGCCAGCAGCCAGGGACTAGCGGGCGTCACAGATACGCAGTATTTT
.	TRBV18	TRBJ2-5	many	13	CASSPGVEETQYF	TGTGCCAGCTCACCGGGGGTAGAGGAGACCCAGTACTTC
.	TRBV6-5	TRBJ2-3	few	14	CASRTLEGTDTQYF	TGTGCCAGCAGAACACTAGAAGGGACAGATACGCAGTATTTT
.	TRBV4-2	TRBJ2-2	few	16	CASSPFDGRTSGELFF	TGTGCCAGCAGCCCTTTCGACGGACGAACCTCCGGGGAGCTGTTTTTT
.	TRBV9	TRBJ2-1	many	19	CASSVGGAALKSSYNEQFF	TGTGCCAGCAGCGTAGGTGGGGCCGCCCTAAAAAGCTCCTACAATGAGCAGTTCTTC
TRBD2	TRBV7-3	TRBJ2-1	few	15	CASSFQRGGLNEQFF	TGTGCCAGCAGCTTTCAGCGGGGGGGCCTAAATGAGCAGTTCTTC
TRBD1	TRBV6-2/TRBV6-3	TRBJ2-2	many	17	CASSPFGTGTVAGELFF	TGTGCCAGCAGTCCCTTCGGGACAGGGACGGTCGCCGGGGAGCTGTTTTTT
.	TRBV18	TRBJ2-5	few	14	CASSLDQIQETQYF	TGTGCCAGCTCACTAGATCAGATCCAAGAGACCCAGTACTTC